Shown below are 9 T cell receptor beta chains from a single sample sequenced in a study of blood T cell repertoires in COVID-19. Here immunoSEQ multiplex PCR was the method, and the copy in TCRdb shows in-frame clones only, minus some. The repertoire holds 200,000 to 300,000 clones, with about 82% as singletons. Sequencing was done on a sample of peripheral blood. The receptors derive from a woman aged 60-75 years with active or convalescent COVID-19.

The V and J genes are TRBV2 and TRBJ1-4, with D possibly matching TRBD1 (6 bases). Trimming removed 8 bases at V and 5 bases at J, with 15 bases between. This CDR3 is 14 amino acids long. The germline V gene encodes CDR1 SNHLY and CDR2 FYNNEI. The CDR3 region is CASGLGGSNEKLFF. CDR3 bases: TGTGCCAGCGGGCTAGGGGGAAGCAATGAAAAACTGTTTTTT.

The gene calls are TRBV6-6 and TRBJ2-6; TRBD1 might be the D (6 bases). V lost 6 bases and J 0 bases, leaving 9 bases between the germline ends. The CDR3 runs 15 residues. Per the germline V gene, CDR1 is MNHNY and CDR2 is SVGAGI (reference sequence). The DNA for the CDR3 is TGTGCCAGCAGGGGGGCGGACTCTGGGGCCAACGTCCTGACTTTC. Translating gives CASRGADSGANVLTF.

The sample holds a few counts of this clone. The chain combines TRBV15 with TRBJ1-5, with 7 bases identical to TRBD1. Germline CDR1 reads LNHNV; CDR2 reads YYDKDF (reference sequence). V dropped 3 bases and J dropped 4; count of bases not matched to a gene: 9. This CDR3 is 16 amino acids long. CDR3 sequence reads: CATSSRYRGRNQPQHF. The CDR3 DNA follows: TGTGCCACCAGCAGTCGATACAGGGGAAGGAATCAGCCCCAGCATTTT.

V usage is TRBV3-1 (or the pseudogene TRBV3-2) and J usage is TRBJ2-3; 8 bases fit TRBD2. This CDR3 region has 17 residues. V was clipped by 0 bases and J by 5 bases; unmatched bases: 10. Germline V lookup: CDR1 LGHDT, CDR2 YNNKEL (reference sequence). CDR3 region: CASSQDLVLAGGDTQYF. The CDR3 DNA reads as TGTGCCAGCAGCCAAGATTTGGTGCTAGCGGGTGGAGATACGCAGTATTTT.

The V and J genes are TRBV7-9 and TRBJ1-5; TRBD1 matches at 9 bases. V dropped 6 bases and J dropped 6; count of bases not matched to a gene: 3. Germline V CDR1 and CDR2: SEHNR, FQNEAQ (reference sequence). This CDR3 has 13 amino acids. CDR3 DNA: TGTGCCAGCAGTTCGGACAGGGGTCAGCCCCAGCATTTT. It specifies CASSSDRGQPQHF.

The chain links TRBV7-2 to TRBJ2-5; D is perhaps TRBD2 (6 bases). Between the trimmed V and J ends, which lost 6 bases and 1 base, there was a span of 15 bases. The germline CDR1 and CDR2 sequences are SGHTA and FQGNSA. This CDR3 contains 15 residues. CDR3: CASSSARDFQETQYF. The CDR3 DNA sequence: TGTGCCAGCAGTTCCGCCCGGGACTTCCAAGAGACCCAGTACTTC.

J is TRBJ1-2 and V is TRBV25-1; 8 nucleotides line up with TRBD1. Germline CDR1 reads MGHDK; CDR2 reads SYGVNS. The ends lost 4 bases at V and 8 bases at J; junction bases unmatched: 3. This CDR3 contains 12 residues. The CDR3 nucleotides are TGTGCCAGCAGTGGAGACAGGGGAGGCTACACCTTC. The encoded protein is CASSGDRGGYTF.

This sequence joins TRBV15 and TRBJ1-2; D ambiguous. This CDR3 has 11 amino acids. V was clipped by 3 bases and J by 8 bases, with 7 bases between them. Germline V gives CDR1 LNHNV, CDR2 YYDKDF (reference sequence). The CDR3 region is CATSSREGYTF. In DNA, the CDR3 is TGTGCCACCAGCAGCCGCGAAGGCTACACCTTC. The entire variable domain, with the rest obtained from reference TRBV15 and TRBJ1-2, is as follows: DAMVIQNPRYQVTQFGKPVTLSCSQTLNHNVMYWYQQKSSQAPKLLFHYYDKDFNNEADTPDNFQSRRPNTSFCFLDIRSPGLGDTAMYLCATSSREGYTFGSGTRLTVV.

This clone was detected a few times. The chain uses TRBV6-5 and TRBJ1-5; 7 positions agree with TRBD1. Trimming removed 8 bases from V and 2 bases from J; junction bases left unmatched: 6. Germline lookup yields CDR1 MNHEY and CDR2 SVGAGI. There are 14 residues in the CDR3. CDR3 coding DNA: TGTGCCAGCCAAACAGGGGCCGGCAATCAGCCCCAGCATTTT. It is translated as CASQTGAGNQPQHF.